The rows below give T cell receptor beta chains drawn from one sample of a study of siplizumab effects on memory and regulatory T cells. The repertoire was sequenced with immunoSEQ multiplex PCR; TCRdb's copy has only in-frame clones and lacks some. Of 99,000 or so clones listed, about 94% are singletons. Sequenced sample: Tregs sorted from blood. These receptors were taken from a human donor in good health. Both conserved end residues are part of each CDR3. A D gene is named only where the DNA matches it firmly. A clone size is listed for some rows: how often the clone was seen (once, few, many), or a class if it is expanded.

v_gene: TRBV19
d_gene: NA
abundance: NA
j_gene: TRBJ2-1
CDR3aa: CASTIRGTYSGKQFF
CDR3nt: TGTGCCAGTACCATACGGGGGACCTACTCGGGTAAACAGTTCTTC

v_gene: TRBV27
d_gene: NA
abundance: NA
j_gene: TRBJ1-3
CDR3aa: CASSPQGSGNTIYF
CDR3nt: TGTGCCAGCAGTCCCCAGGGTTCTGGAAACACCATATATTTT

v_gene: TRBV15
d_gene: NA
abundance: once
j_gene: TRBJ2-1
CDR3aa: CATSRSPGAYNEQFF
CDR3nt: TGTGCCACCAGCCGGAGCCCGGGCGCTTACAATGAGCAGTTCTTC

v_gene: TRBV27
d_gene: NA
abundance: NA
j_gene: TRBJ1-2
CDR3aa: CASSLSSSPNYGYTF
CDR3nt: TGTGCCAGCAGTTTATCGAGCAGTCCTAACTATGGCTACACCTTC

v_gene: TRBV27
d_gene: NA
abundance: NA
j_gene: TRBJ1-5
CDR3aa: CASRRDPWGFQPQHF
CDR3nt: TGTGCCAGCAGACGGGACCCCTGGGGATTTCAGCCCCAGCATTTT

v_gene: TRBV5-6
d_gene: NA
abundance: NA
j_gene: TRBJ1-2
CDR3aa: CASSPSRTVGYTF
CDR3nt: TGTGCCAGCAGCCCATCCCGGACTGTGGGCTACACCTTC

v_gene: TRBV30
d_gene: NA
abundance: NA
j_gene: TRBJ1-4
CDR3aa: CACSPRGLNEKLFF
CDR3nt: TGTGCCTGCAGCCCCCGGGGTCTGAATGAAAAACTGTTTTTT

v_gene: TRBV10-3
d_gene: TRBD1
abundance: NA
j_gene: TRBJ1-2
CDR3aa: CAISEQGANYGYTF
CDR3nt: TGTGCCATCAGTGAACAGGGGGCTAACTATGGCTACACCTTC

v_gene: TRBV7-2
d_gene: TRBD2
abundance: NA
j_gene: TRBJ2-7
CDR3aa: CASSPTSGNYEQYF
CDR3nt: TGTGCCAGCAGCCCGACTAGCGGGAACTACGAGCAGTACTTC

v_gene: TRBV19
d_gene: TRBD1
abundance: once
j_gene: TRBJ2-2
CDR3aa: CASNPGGQVYTGELFF
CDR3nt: TGTGCCAGTAATCCAGGGGGACAGGTCTACACCGGGGAGCTGTTTTTT

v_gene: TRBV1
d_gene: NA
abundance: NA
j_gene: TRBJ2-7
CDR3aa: CTSSPRGQGAPYEQYF
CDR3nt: TGCACCAGCAGCCCCAGGGGACAGGGGGCTCCCTACGAGCAGTACTTC

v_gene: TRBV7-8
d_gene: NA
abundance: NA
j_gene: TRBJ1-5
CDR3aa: CASSLARSAQPQHF
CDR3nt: TGTGCCAGCAGCTTAGCGCGATCCGCGCAGCCCCAGCATTTT

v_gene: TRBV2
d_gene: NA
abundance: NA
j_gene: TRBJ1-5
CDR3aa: CASRGRVSNQPQHF
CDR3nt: TGTGCCAGCAGGGGCAGGGTCAGCAATCAGCCCCAGCATTTT

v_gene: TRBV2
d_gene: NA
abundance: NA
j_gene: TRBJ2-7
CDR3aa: CATGQGRWYEQYF
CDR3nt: TGTGCCACAGGGCAGGGTAGATGGTACGAGCAGTACTTC

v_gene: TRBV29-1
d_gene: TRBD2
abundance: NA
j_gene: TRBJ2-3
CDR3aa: CSVGTSGRADTQYF
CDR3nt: TGCAGCGTTGGTACTAGCGGGAGAGCAGATACGCAGTATTTT

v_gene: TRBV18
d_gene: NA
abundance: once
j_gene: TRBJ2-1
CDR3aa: CASSQIGRRVLPQSEQFF
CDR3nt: TGTGCCAGCTCACAGATAGGGCGCAGGGTCTTGCCCCAGTCTGAGCAGTTCTTC

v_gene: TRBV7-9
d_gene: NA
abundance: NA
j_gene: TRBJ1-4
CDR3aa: CASSLPGRGEKLFF
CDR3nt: TGTGCCAGCAGCTTACCCGGCAGGGGTGAAAAACTGTTTTTT

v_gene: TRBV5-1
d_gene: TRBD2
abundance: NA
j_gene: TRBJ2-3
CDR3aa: CASGLAGFTDTQYF
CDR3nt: TGCGCCAGCGGGCTAGCGGGCTTCACAGATACGCAGTATTTT

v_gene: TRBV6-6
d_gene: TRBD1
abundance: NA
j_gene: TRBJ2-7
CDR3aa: CASSRTGVYEQYF
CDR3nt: TGTGCCAGCAGCAGGACAGGGGTCTACGAGCAGTACTTC

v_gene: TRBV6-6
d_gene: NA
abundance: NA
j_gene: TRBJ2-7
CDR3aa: CASSYRDLGEQYF
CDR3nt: TGTGCCAGCAGTTACCGAGACCTCGGCGAGCAGTACTTC

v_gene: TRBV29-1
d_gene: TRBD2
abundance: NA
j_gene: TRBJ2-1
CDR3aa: CSVELAGNNEQFF
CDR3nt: TGCAGCGTTGAACTAGCGGGAAATAATGAGCAGTTCTTC

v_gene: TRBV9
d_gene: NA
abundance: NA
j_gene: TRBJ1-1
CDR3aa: CASSAWASANTEAFF
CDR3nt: TGTGCCAGCAGCGCCTGGGCTTCCGCGAACACTGAAGCTTTCTTT

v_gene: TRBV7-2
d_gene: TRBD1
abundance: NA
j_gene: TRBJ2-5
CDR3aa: CASSGQGAKTQYF
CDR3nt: TGTGCCAGCAGCGGACAGGGGGCAAAGACCCAGTACTTC

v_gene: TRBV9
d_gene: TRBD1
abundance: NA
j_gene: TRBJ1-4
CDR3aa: CASSVSPGTENEKLFF
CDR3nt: TGTGCCAGCAGCGTATCCCCCGGGACAGAAAATGAAAAACTGTTTTTT

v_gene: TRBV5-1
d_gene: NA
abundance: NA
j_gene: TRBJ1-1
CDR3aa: CASSPGIMNTEAFF
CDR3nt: TGCGCCAGCAGCCCCGGGATCATGAACACTGAAGCTTTCTTT

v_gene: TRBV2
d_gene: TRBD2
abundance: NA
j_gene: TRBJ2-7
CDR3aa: CASSPLATNEQYF
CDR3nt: TGTGCCAGCAGTCCACTAGCGACCAACGAGCAGTACTTC

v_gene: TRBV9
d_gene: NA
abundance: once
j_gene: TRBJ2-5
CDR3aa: CASSVGTVAGTQYF
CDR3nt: TGTGCCAGCAGCGTAGGGACCGTGGCGGGGACCCAGTACTTC

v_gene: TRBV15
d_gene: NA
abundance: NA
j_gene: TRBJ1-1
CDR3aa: CATRVGLMNTEAFF
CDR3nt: TGTGCCACCAGGGTGGGGCTCATGAACACTGAAGCTTTCTTT

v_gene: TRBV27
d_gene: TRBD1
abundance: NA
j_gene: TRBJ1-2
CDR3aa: CASSPGTGPRHGYGYTF
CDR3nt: TGTGCCAGCAGTCCAGGGACAGGACCGAGGCATGGCTATGGCTACACCTTC

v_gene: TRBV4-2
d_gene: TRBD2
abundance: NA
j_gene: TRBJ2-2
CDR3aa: CASSPLGGGGTGELFF
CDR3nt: TGTGCCAGCAGCCCACTTGGCGGGGGGGGCACCGGGGAGCTGTTTTTT

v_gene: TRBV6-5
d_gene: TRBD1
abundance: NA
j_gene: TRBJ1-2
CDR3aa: CASRAGGSTYGYTF
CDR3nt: TGTGCCAGCAGGGCAGGGGGCTCTACCTATGGCTACACCTTC

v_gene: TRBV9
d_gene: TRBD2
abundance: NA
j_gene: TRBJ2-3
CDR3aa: CASSVEASGLSTDTQYF
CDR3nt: TGTGCCAGCAGCGTAGAGGCTAGCGGCCTTAGCACAGATACGCAGTATTTT

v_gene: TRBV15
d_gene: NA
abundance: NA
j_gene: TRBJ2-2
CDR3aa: CATSRGPGGGTGELFF
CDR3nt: TGTGCCACCAGCAGGGGGCCAGGGGGAGGCACCGGGGAGCTGTTTTTT

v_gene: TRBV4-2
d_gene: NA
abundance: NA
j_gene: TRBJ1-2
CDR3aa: CASSQDIGTAHGYTF
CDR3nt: TGTGCCAGCAGCCAAGACATCGGGACCGCACATGGCTACACCTTC

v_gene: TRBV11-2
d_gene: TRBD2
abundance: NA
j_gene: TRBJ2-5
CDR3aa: CASSLNLLRLRGSETQYF
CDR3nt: TGTGCCAGCAGCTTAAATCTGTTGAGGTTGCGGGGGTCGGAGACCCAGTACTTC

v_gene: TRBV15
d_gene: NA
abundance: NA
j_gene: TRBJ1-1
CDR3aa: CATSPTDRREAFF
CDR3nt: TGTGCCACCAGCCCAACCGACAGGAGAGAAGCTTTCTTT

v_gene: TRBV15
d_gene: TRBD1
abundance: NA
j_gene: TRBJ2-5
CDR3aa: CATSRDGGTGGSRETQYF
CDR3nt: TGTGCCACCAGCAGAGACGGCGGGACAGGGGGCTCTCGGGAGACCCAGTACTTC

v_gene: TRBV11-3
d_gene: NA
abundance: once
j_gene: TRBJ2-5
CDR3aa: CASSLHGLQETQYF
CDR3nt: TGTGCCAGCAGCTTACATGGACTCCAAGAGACCCAGTACTTC

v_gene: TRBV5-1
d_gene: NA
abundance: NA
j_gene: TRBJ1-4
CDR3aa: CASSVGGLGTNEKLFF
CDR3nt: TGCGCCAGCAGCGTCGGGGGCTTGGGGACTAATGAAAAACTGTTTTTT

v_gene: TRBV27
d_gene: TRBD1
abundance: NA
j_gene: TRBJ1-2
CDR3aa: CASSSKRTGDGYTF
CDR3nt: TGTGCCAGCAGTTCCAAAAGGACAGGGGATGGCTACACCTTC

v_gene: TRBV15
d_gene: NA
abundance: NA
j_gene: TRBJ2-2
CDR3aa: CATSRGRAGSNTGELFF
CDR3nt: TGTGCCACCAGCAGAGGACGAGCGGGCAGCAACACCGGGGAGCTGTTTTTT

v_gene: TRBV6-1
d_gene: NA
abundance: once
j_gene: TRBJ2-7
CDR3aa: CASIAGREQYF
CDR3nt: TGTGCCAGCATCGCAGGGCGCGAGCAGTACTTC

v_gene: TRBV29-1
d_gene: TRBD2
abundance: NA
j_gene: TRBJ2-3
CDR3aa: CSAFPGTSGPTDTQYF
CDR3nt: TGCAGCGCCTTCCCCGGGACTAGCGGGCCCACAGATACGCAGTATTTT

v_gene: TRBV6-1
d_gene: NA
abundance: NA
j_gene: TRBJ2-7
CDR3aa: CASRGDIFYF
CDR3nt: TGTGCCAGCAGAGGGGACATTTTTTACTTC

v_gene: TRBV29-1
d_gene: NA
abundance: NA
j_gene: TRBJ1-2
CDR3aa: CSVELFNYGYTF
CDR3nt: TGCAGCGTTGAATTGTTTAACTATGGCTACACCTTC

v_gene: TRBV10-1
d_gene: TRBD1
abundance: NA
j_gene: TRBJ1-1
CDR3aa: CASSESTGTGGNTEAFF
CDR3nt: TGCGCCAGCAGTGAGTCGACCGGGACAGGGGGGAACACTGAAGCTTTCTTT

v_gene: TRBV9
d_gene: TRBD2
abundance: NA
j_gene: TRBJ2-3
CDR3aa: CASSPGASGGVQYF
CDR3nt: TGTGCCAGCAGCCCCGGTGCTAGCGGAGGCGTTCAGTATTTT

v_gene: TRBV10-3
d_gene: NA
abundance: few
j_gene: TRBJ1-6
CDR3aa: CAISESESPLHF
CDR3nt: TGTGCCATCAGTGAGTCAGAATCACCCCTCCACTTT

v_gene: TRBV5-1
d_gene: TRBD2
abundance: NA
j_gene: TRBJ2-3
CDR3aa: CASRTSGSTDTQYF
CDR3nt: TGCGCCAGCAGGACTAGCGGATCCACAGATACGCAGTATTTT

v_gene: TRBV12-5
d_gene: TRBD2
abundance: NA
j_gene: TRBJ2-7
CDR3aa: CASGLQTSGSRTPYEQYF
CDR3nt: TGTGCTAGTGGTTTACAGACTAGCGGGAGCAGGACCCCCTACGAGCAGTACTTC

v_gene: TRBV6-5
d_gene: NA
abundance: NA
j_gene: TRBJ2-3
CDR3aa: CASSRLQHPPDTQYF
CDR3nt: TGTGCCAGCAGTCGACTACAGCACCCGCCGGATACGCAGTATTTT

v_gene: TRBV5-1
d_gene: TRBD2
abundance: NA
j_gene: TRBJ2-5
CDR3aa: CASSLGGTREETQYF
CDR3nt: TGCGCCAGCAGCTTGGGGGGGACTAGAGAAGAGACCCAGTACTTC

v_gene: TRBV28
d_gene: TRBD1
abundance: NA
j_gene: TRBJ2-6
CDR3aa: CASRVGTGGVSGANVLTF
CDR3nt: TGTGCCAGCAGGGTGGGGACAGGGGGCGTATCTGGGGCCAACGTCCTGACTTTC

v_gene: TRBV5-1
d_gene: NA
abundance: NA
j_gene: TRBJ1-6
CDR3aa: CASSGGSINSPLHF
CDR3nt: TGCGCCAGCAGCGGAGGGTCTATCAATTCACCCCTCCACTTT

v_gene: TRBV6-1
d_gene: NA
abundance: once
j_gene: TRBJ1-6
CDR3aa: CASSETSTPLHF
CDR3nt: TGTGCCAGCAGTGAAACGAGTACACCCCTCCACTTT